Detailed here is one T cell receptor beta chain. TCRdb re-derived calls from the RT-PCR reads in MiXCR, one entry per CDR3 protein. The table has 550,000 to 750,000 distinct CDR3 sequences, 14% seen once; the top ten hold around 3.3%. Germline V CDR1 and CDR2: KGHDR, SFDVKD. Germline trimming cut 4 bases from V and 4 bases from J; bases unmatched to any gene: 11. CDR3 size: 17 residues. V and J are TRBV24-1 and TRBJ2-3; 9 bases match TRBD1. The sequence came from a female donor in good health, serving as a healthy control. The sample comprised memory CD4+ T cells from blood. For the CDR3, the DNA is TGTGCCACCAGTGACCACCCCGGGACAGGGAGGTCAGATACGCAGTATTTT. This translates into CATSDHPGTGRSDTQYF.